These 30 T cell receptor beta chains were all obtained from the same sample, sequenced in a study of T-cell memory formation after mild COVID-19. TCRdb processed the 5' RACE reads anew with MiXCR; each CDR3 protein has one entry. The repertoire has some 110,000 distinct CDR3 sequences, approximately 15% of them found once; the top ten carry 28%. The sequencing sample was made of PBMCs or a T cell subset sorted from them (not recorded which). All receptors derive from an adult woman who had mild COVID-19 (a few samples of this study predate the infection). Cell type and time point are not known.

The chain has TRBV19 and TRBJ2-7; 10 nucleotides line up with TRBD1. The CDR3 length is 15 residues. Germline V gene sequence: CDR1 LNHDA, CDR2 SQIVND (reference sequence). V shed 9 bases, J shed 3 bases, and the junction held 11 bases outside the gene matches. The CDR3 protein is CASRIAGTGDYEQYF. In DNA, the CDR3 is TGTGCCAGCAGGATTGCCGGGACAGGGGACTACGAGCAGTACTTC.

The rearrangement links TRBV4-1 to TRBJ1-2; TRBD1 is a possible D gene (5 bases). CDR1 and CDR2 from the germline V gene are MGHRA and YSYEKL. This CDR3 spans 14 amino acids. V was pared by 4 bases and J by 4 bases, with 13 bases between. CDR3 protein: CASSLSDSSYGYTF. The CDR3 DNA reads as TGCGCCAGCAGCCTTTCCGACAGTAGCTATGGCTACACCTTC.

This clonotype occurred a few times. V and J are TRBV7-7 and TRBJ2-1; a possible D gene is TRBD2 (6 bases). V lost 5 bases and J 8 bases, leaving 19 bases between the germline ends. The CDR3 sequence is 15 residues long. Germline V gene data show CDR1 as SSHAT and CDR2 as FNYEAQ (reference sequence). CDR3 nucleotides: TGTGCCAGCAGCCCTAAACTAGCTGGCGGCGATGAGCAGTTCTTC. Its protein product is CASSPKLAGGDEQFF.

The genes are TRBV6-6 and TRBJ2-3; the match to TRBD2 covers 12 bases. Germline CDR1 reads MNHNY; CDR2 reads SVGAGI (reference sequence). Trimming removed 2 bases from V and 1 base from J; junction bases left unmatched: 7. The CDR3 spans 18 residues. DNA of the CDR3: TGTGCCAGCAGTTACGCACTAGCGGGGGGTCGGGGCACAGATACGCAGTATTTT. Amino acid sequence: CASSYALAGGRGTDTQYF.

The chain couples TRBV15 to TRBJ2-7, with D possibly TRBD1 on 6 matching bases. The CDR3 runs 15 residues. CDR1 and CDR2 from the germline V gene are LNHNV and YYDKDF (reference sequence). V was cut by 4 bases and J by 2 bases, with 15 bases left in between. The chain's CDR3 is CATSTLQGTPYEQYF. In DNA, the CDR3 is TGTGCCACCAGCACCCTGCAGGGGACCCCCTACGAGCAGTACTTC. Looking up the rest from reference TRBV15 and TRBJ2-7 gives the full variable domain: DAMVIQNPRYQVTQFGKPVTLSCSQTLNHNVMYWYQQKSSQAPKLLFHYYDKDFNNEADTPDNFQSRRPNTSFCFLDIRSPGLGDTAMYLCATSTLQGTPYEQYFGPGTRLTVT.

This clonotype has more than one count but fewer than ten. The V gene is TRBV20-1, the J gene TRBJ1-2; 7 bases align to TRBD1. The germline V gene encodes CDR1 DFQATT and CDR2 SNEGSKA (reference sequence). Trimming cost V 6 bases and J 7 bases; bases outside gene matches: 8. This CDR3 is built from 12 residues. The CDR3 sequence: CSARIGGRGYTF. The CDR3 DNA reads TGCAGTGCAAGGATAGGGGGCCGTGGCTACACCTTC.

This chain connects TRBV20-1 to TRBJ1-1, with a possible D match to TRBD1 (6 bases). V was clipped by 0 bases and J by 3 bases, with 11 bases between them. Germline V gives CDR1 DFQATT, CDR2 SNEGSKA (reference sequence). The CDR3 is 14 amino acids. The CDR3 region is CSAREGGRYTEAFF. In nucleotides, the CDR3 is TGCAGTGCTAGAGAGGGGGGGCGATACACTGAAGCTTTCTTT.

This clonotype was seen a few times. The chain links TRBV3-1 to TRBJ1-1, with no clear D. V was cut by 0 bases and J by 1 base, with 6 bases left in between. The germline V gene has CDR1 LGHDT and CDR2 YNNKEL (reference sequence). The CDR3 sequence is 14 residues long. The CDR3, as DNA: TGTGCCAGCAGCCAAGATGGGCAGAACACTGAAGCTTTCTTT. Translation: CASSQDGQNTEAFF.

There are a few counts of this clonotype. As DNA, the CDR3 is TGCGCCAGCAGCTTGGCCGGGGGCTCAGAGGGCTACACCTTC. Translated, it gives CASSLAGGSEGYTF. The chain is built from TRBV5-1 and TRBJ1-2, with D tentatively TRBD1 (6 bases). CDR1 and CDR2 from the germline V gene are SGHRS and YFSETQ. This CDR3 region has 14 residues. V was trimmed by 0 bases and J by 8 bases, leaving 14 bases between them.

This clonotype was detected a few times. The chain employs TRBV6-5 and TRBJ1-3; 11 nucleotides match TRBD1. Per germline, CDR1 MNHEY and CDR2 SVGAGI. The CDR3 totals 15 residues. J was trimmed by 2 bases and V by 6 bases; bases with no gene match: 3. The CDR3 spells CASRRTGGTGNTIYF. The CDR3 DNA sequence: TGTGCCAGCAGACGGACAGGGGGCACTGGAAACACCATATATTTT.

This clonotype was observed a few times. V usage is TRBV7-6 and J usage is TRBJ2-6; no firm D call. The CDR3 has 16 residues. Trimming took off 1 base at V and 1 base at J, with 8 bases between the two ends. Per the germline V gene, CDR1 is SGHVS and CDR2 is FNYEAQ. The CDR3 nucleotides are TGTGCCAGCAGCTTAGACTCTTTATCTGGGGCCAACGTCCTGACTTTC. This gives the protein CASSLDSLSGANVLTF.

This clonotype has a handful of counts. This chain links TRBV18 with TRBJ2-1, with a possible D match to TRBD2 (6 bases). The V gene lost 3 bases and the J gene lost 6 bases, with 18 bases spanning the gap. Germline-derived CDR1 and CDR2 are KGHSH and LQKENI. The CDR3 is 16 amino acids. The CDR3 protein is CASSPLSSDVGNEQFF. CDR3 DNA sequence: TGTGCCAGCTCACCTCTCTCTAGCGATGTGGGCAATGAGCAGTTCTTC.

This clonotype has a handful of counts. CDR3 residues: CASSLVLGARNEQFF. The CDR3 DNA is TGTGCCAGCAGCTTAGTACTCGGGGCGCGCAATGAGCAGTTCTTC. The V call is TRBV7-2, the J call TRBJ2-1, with D perhaps matching TRBD1 or TRBD2 (5 bases each). Germline CDR1 reads SGHTA; CDR2 reads FQGNSA. Deletions cut 1 base from V and 6 bases from J, with 13 bases between. The CDR3 spans 15 residues.

In its sample, this clonotype was seen a few times. The chain uses TRBV12-3 or TRBV12-4 and TRBJ1-1; no firm D call. The CDR3 covers 11 residues. Trimming stripped 11 bases from V and 2 bases from J, with 9 bases between. CDR3 sequence reads: CAGVRNTEAFF. The CDR3 DNA sequence: TGTGCCGGGGTCAGAAACACTGAAGCTTTCTTT.

This clonotype has more than one count but fewer than ten. The genes are TRBV6-1 and TRBJ2-3; 7 nucleotides agree with TRBD2. The CDR3 is 18 amino acids. V shed 2 bases and J 5 bases; nucleotides not matched to a gene: 16. Germline assignment: CDR1 MNHNS and CDR2 SASEGT. For the CDR3, the DNA is TGTGCCAGCAGTGAAACCCCGCCAATGACTAGCCGGGGAGATACGCAGTATTTT. Translation gives CASSETPPMTSRGDTQYF.

This clonotype appeared a few times. The CDR3 spells CASQTFTGELFF. CDR3 nucleotides: TGTGCCAGCCAAACTTTCACCGGGGAGCTGTTTTTT. J is TRBJ2-2 and V is TRBV27; the D is unclear. The CDR3 totals 12 residues. CDR1 MNHEY and CDR2 SMNVEV come from the germline V gene (reference sequence). The ends were cut back, 8 bases at V and 4 bases at J, with 8 bases in the middle.

This clonotype was picked up a small number of times. The chain carries TRBV7-9 and TRBJ1-2; D unclear. The CDR3 is made up of 15 amino acids. CDR1 and CDR2 from the germline V gene are SEHNR and FQNEAQ (reference sequence). The V and J ends lost 5 bases and 6 bases respectively, with 19 bases between them. CDR3 sequence (DNA): TGTGCCAGCAGCCCCCGTTTAGGACCCTCGGATGGCTACACCTTC. It is translated as CASSPRLGPSDGYTF. The full variable domain, completed using reference TRBV7-9 and TRBJ1-2, is DTGVSQNPRHKITKRGQNVTFRCDPISEHNRLYWYRQTLGQGPEFLTYFQNEAQLEKSRLLSDRFSAERPKGSFSTLEIQRTEQGDSAMYLCASSPRLGPSDGYTFGSGTRLTVV.

The chain carries TRBV13 and TRBJ2-1, with D uncertain. The CDR3 extends over 12 amino acids. The germline V and J ends were trimmed by 5 bases and 10 bases, with 12 bases remaining between them. Germline V gene data show CDR1 as PRHDT and CDR2 as FYEKMQ (reference sequence). CDR3 DNA sequence: TGTGCCAGCAGCCCGCGCTCACCCGAGCAGTTCTTC. It encodes CASSPRSPEQFF.

This clonotype has a handful of counts. The chain couples TRBV6-5 to TRBJ2-5; 10 nucleotides agree with TRBD2. The germline gives CDR1 MNHEY, CDR2 SVGAGI. Trimming took 5 bases from V and 5 from J; bases not matched to a gene: 8. The CDR3 extends over 15 amino acids. CDR3: CASSPSAGGQETQYF. The CDR3 DNA reads as TGTGCCAGCAGTCCGTCAGCGGGGGGGCAGGAGACCCAGTACTTC.

J is TRBJ2-5 and V is TRBV6-6; possibly TRBD2 for D (5 bases). Trimming took 3 bases from V and 5 from J, leaving 10 bases between them. The CDR3 sequence is 13 residues long. The germline gives CDR1 MNHNY, CDR2 SVGAGI (reference sequence). CDR3 nucleotides: TGTGCCAGCAGTTATCGGGAATTGGAGACCCAGTACTTC. It codes for CASSYRELETQYF.

This chain joins TRBV12-3 or TRBV12-4 and TRBJ2-2; 9 bases fit TRBD1. The CDR3 sequence is 16 residues long. The V gene end was trimmed by 4 bases and the J gene end by 5 bases; junction bases not matched to a gene: 8. The CDR3 loop reads CASSYPGQGFTGELFF. CDR3 DNA sequence: TGTGCCAGCAGTTACCCGGGACAGGGATTTACCGGGGAGCTGTTTTTT.

The V gene is TRBV10-3, the J gene TRBJ1-5; D call uncertain. Trimming cost V 2 bases and J 0 bases, with 5 bases left between them. The length of the CDR3 is 14 residues. Germline CDR1 reads ENHRY; CDR2 reads SYGVKD. The CDR3 sequence is CAISEEDSNQPQHF. For the CDR3, the DNA is TGTGCCATCAGTGAGGAAGATAGCAATCAGCCCCAGCATTTT.

This clonotype appeared many times. The chain has TRBV12-3 or TRBV12-4 and TRBJ2-1; 7 nucleotides agree with TRBD2. There are 17 residues in the CDR3. Trimming removed 5 bases from V and 7 bases from J; junction bases left unmatched: 17. CDR3 sequence (DNA): TGTGCCAGCAGTCCGACTAGCCCGAGCTCCTACAATAATGAGCAGTTCTTC. Protein product: CASSPTSPSSYNNEQFF.

V usage is TRBV28 and J usage is TRBJ1-2; D is unresolved. Trimming took 2 bases from V and 8 from J, leaving 3 bases between them. Germline V gene lookup returns CDR1 MDHEN and CDR2 SYDVKM. There are 10 residues in the CDR3. This CDR3 reads CASSLGGYTF. CDR3 nucleotide sequence: TGTGCCAGCAGTTTAGGCGGCTACACCTTC.

The chain links TRBV3-1 to TRBJ2-1; TRBD1 aligns across 7 bases. The junction had 5 bases not matched to a gene; V was cut back by 3 bases and J by 0 bases. The CDR3 covers 16 residues. Germline V gene sequence: CDR1 LGHDT, CDR2 YNNKEL (reference sequence). CDR3 sequence: CASSQDRFSSYNEQFF. In DNA, the CDR3 is TGTGCCAGCAGCCAGGACAGGTTCAGCTCCTACAATGAGCAGTTCTTC.

This clonotype was seen once. The chain is built from TRBV12-3 or TRBV12-4 and TRBJ1-3; no clear D. V gave up 6 bases and J gave up 8 bases, with 20 bases separating them. This CDR3 has 15 amino acids. Here the CDR3 reads CASRDDLPHRDTIYF. The CDR3 DNA reads TGTGCCAGCAGAGACGACCTACCGCATCGGGACACCATATATTTT.

This clonotype was recorded a few times. The V gene is TRBV12-3 or TRBV12-4, the J gene TRBJ1-1; D not resolved. V dropped 1 base and J dropped 11 bases, with 11 bases sitting between them. This CDR3 has 12 amino acids. The CDR3 reads CASSLDRLVAFF. CDR3 sequence (DNA): TGTGCCAGCAGTTTAGACCGCCTGGTGGCTTTCTTT.

The sample holds a few counts of this clonotype. The gene calls are TRBV24-1 and TRBJ2-2; possibly TRBD2 for D (5 bases). CDR1 and CDR2 from the germline V gene are KGHDR and SFDVKD. Trimming took off 3 bases at V and 5 bases at J, with 15 bases between the two ends. This CDR3 region has 16 residues. CDR3 loop: CATSDPDEWRTGELFF. Here the CDR3 DNA reads TGTGCCACCAGTGATCCTGACGAATGGAGGACCGGGGAGCTGTTTTTT.

The chain employs TRBV19 and TRBJ2-7; D gene unclear. Trimming removed 5 bases at V and 2 bases at J, with 13 bases between. The germline gives CDR1 LNHDA, CDR2 SQIVND (reference sequence). The CDR3 runs to 14 residues. CDR3 sequence: CASSYSASAYEQYF. CDR3 bases: TGTGCCAGTAGTTACAGCGCCTCCGCCTACGAGCAGTACTTC.

This clonotype was seen a few times. The rearrangement joins TRBV9 to TRBJ2-2; no reliable D call. V was pared by 2 bases and J by 7 bases, with 9 bases between. The CDR3 consists of 13 residues. Germline V gene data show CDR1 as SGDLS and CDR2 as YYNGEE. Here the CDR3 reads CASSVSDIGELFF. In nucleotides, the CDR3 is TGTGCCAGCAGCGTTTCTGACATCGGGGAGCTGTTTTTT.